The next 5 T cell receptor beta chains were all read from a single sample in a study of blood T cell repertoires in COVID-19. Sequenced by immunoSEQ multiplex PCR; TCRdb stores in-frame clones only, minus some. The sample records roughly 180,000 clones, 79% being singletons. Sample: peripheral blood. These receptors originate from a woman in her sixties or seventies with COVID-19, enrolled during active disease.

This clone has a handful of counts. The chain employs TRBV10-2 and TRBJ1-2, with D hard to call. The germline V and J ends were trimmed by 2 bases and 5 bases, with 9 bases remaining between them. Germline V gene lookup returns CDR1 WSHSY and CDR2 SAAADI. This CDR3 comprises 13 residues. Here the CDR3 reads CASSEEGGYGYTF. CDR3 nucleotide sequence: TGCGCCAGCAGTGAGGAGGGAGGATATGGCTACACCTTC.

This rearrangement joins TRBV5-1 to TRBJ1-6; tentative D call: TRBD1 (6 bases). The CDR3 is 13 residues long. The ends were cut back, 4 bases at V and 7 bases at J, with 9 bases in the middle. The germline CDR1 and CDR2 sequences are SGHRS and YFSETQ. The CDR3 loop reads CASSRTGNSPLHF. DNA for the CDR3: TGCGCCAGCAGCAGAACAGGGAATTCACCCCTCCACTTT.

This clone was seen only once. The CDR3 bases are TGTGCCAGCAGCTTAAACCCTGGACTAGCAGTGAACAATGAGCAGTTCTTC. Protein sequence: CASSLNPGLAVNNEQFF. The chain carries TRBV7-9 and TRBJ2-1, with 8 bases that match TRBD2. Germline values: CDR1 SEHNR, CDR2 FQNEAQ (reference sequence). V lost 2 bases, J lost 5 bases, and 11 bases stayed unmatched. The CDR3 extends over 17 amino acids.

The chain links TRBV7-9 to TRBJ2-7; TRBD2 matches 10 bases. J lost 2 bases, V lost 5 bases, and 9 bases had no gene match. The CDR3 loop spans 16 amino acids. Germline CDR1 is SEHNR and CDR2 is FQNEAQ (reference sequence). CDR3 loop: CASSPRKLAGTYEQYF. Written as DNA, the CDR3 is TGTGCCAGCAGCCCCCGTAAACTAGCGGGGACCTACGAGCAGTACTTC.

Here the CDR3 reads CASSLDSLNTEAFF. The CDR3 coding sequence is TGTGCCAGCAGCTTAGACAGCCTGAACACTGAAGCTTTCTTT. The chain links TRBV5-4 to TRBJ1-1; D perhaps matches TRBD1 (5 bases). Germline V gene data show CDR1 as SGHNT and CDR2 as YYREEE (reference sequence). V gave up 2 bases and J gave up 0 bases, with 8 bases separating them. This CDR3 has 14 amino acids.